These 25 T cell receptor beta chains came from one sample sequenced in a study of blood T cell repertoires in COVID-19. Repertoires were generated with immunoSEQ multiplex PCR, while TCRdb's copy carries only in-frame clones and drops some. The table lists around 200,000 clones, approximately 87% of them singletons, with approximately 6.2% in the top ten. Sequenced material: peripheral blood. The receptors stem from a man in his sixties who had recovered from COVID-19.

This clone has only one observation. CDR3 sequence reads: CASSPNPPGLAAKGDEQFF. The DNA for the CDR3 is TGCGCCAGCAGCCCAAATCCTCCGGGACTAGCGGCCAAAGGGGATGAGCAGTTCTTC. The V and J genes are TRBV5-1 and TRBJ2-1; TRBD2 matches 11 bases. V lost 4 bases and J lost 8; bases outside the gene matches: 20. This CDR3 comprises 19 residues. The germline CDR1 and CDR2 sequences are SGHRS and YFSETQ. Full variable domain (missing parts from reference TRBV5-1 and TRBJ2-1): KAGVTQTPRYLIKTRGQQVTLSCSPISGHRSVSWYQQTPGQGLQFLFEYFSETQRNKGNFPGRFSGRQFSNSRSEMNVSTLELGDSALYLCASSPNPPGLAAKGDEQFFGPGTRLTVL.

V usage is TRBV19 and J usage is TRBJ2-1, with 7 nucleotides matching TRBD1. The germline V gene has CDR1 LNHDA and CDR2 SQIVND (reference sequence). With 0 bases clipped from V and 0 bases from J, the junction kept 11 bases outside the gene matches. The CDR3 loop spans 19 amino acids. The CDR3 DNA reads as TGTGCCAGTAGTATAGAGGGACAGATTATCCTGAGCTCCTACAATGAGCAGTTCTTC. Its protein is CASSIEGQIILSSYNEQFF.

J is TRBJ2-3 and V is TRBV10-1; 12 bases map to TRBD2. V shed 5 bases and J 6 bases; nucleotides not matched to a gene: 15. Looked up from germline, CDR1 is WNHNN and CDR2 is SYGVQD (reference sequence). There are 18 residues in the CDR3. The CDR3: CASSPPLAGGWGLDTQYF. The CDR3 DNA reads TGCGCCAGCAGTCCTCCACTAGCGGGAGGATGGGGATTGGATACGCAGTATTTT.

This sequence joins TRBV2 and TRBJ1-6, with D perhaps TRBD1 (5 bases). The V gene lost 2 bases and the J gene lost 3 bases, with 5 bases spanning the gap. CDR1 is SNHLY, CDR2 FYNNEI, per germline. The CDR3 consists of 14 residues. The CDR3 coding sequence is TGTGCCAGCAGTGAAACAGGCTATAATTCACCCCTCCACTTT. Protein product: CASSETGYNSPLHF.

The chain links TRBV10-3 to TRBJ2-3, with TRBD2 matching 10 bases. CDR3 length: 18 amino acids. Trimming cost V 8 bases and J 0 bases; bases outside gene matches: 14. The germline V gene encodes CDR1 ENHRY and CDR2 SYGVKD. In DNA, the CDR3 is TGTGCCATCCGGGGAGGGGGTGCTAGCGGGGGAAGCACAGATACGCAGTATTTT. It codes for CAIRGGGASGGSTDTQYF.

The chain employs TRBV3-1 (or the pseudogene TRBV3-2) and TRBJ2-1; 14 bases are shared with TRBD2. The CDR3 length is 16 residues. V was clipped by 5 bases and J by 5 bases; unmatched bases: 5. Looked up from germline, CDR1 is LGHDT and CDR2 is YNNKEL (reference sequence). CDR3 loop: CASSARLAGGNNEQFF. CDR3 sequence (DNA): TGTGCCAGCAGCGCCCGACTAGCGGGAGGGAACAATGAGCAGTTCTTC.

This clone has a single count. The V and J genes are TRBV5-1 and TRBJ1-1; the match to TRBD1 covers 7 bases. This CDR3 region has 15 residues. Trimming removed 8 bases from V and 0 bases from J; junction bases left unmatched: 10. Per germline, CDR1 SGHRS and CDR2 YFSETQ. Written as DNA, the CDR3 is TGCGCCAGACTAATTGCGGGACAGATGAACACTGAAGCTTTCTTT. It codes for CARLIAGQMNTEAFF.

The gene calls are TRBV7-8 and TRBJ1-1, with 8 bases fitting TRBD1. The germline CDR1 and CDR2 sequences are SGHVS and FQNEAQ. With V trimmed by 5 bases and J by 4 bases, 12 bases remained unmatched. CDR3 length: 16 amino acids. This CDR3 is CASSVPLQGVVTEAFF. Written as DNA, the CDR3 is TGTGCCAGCAGCGTCCCCTTACAGGGGGTGGTCACTGAAGCTTTCTTT.

In its sample, this clone was seen once. This chain uses TRBV2 with TRBJ2-5, with D possibly TRBD2 on 6 matching bases. The CDR3 consists of 17 residues. The V end was cut by 7 bases, the J end by 7 bases, with 28 bases between. Germline loops: CDR1 SNHLY, CDR2 FYNNEI. The CDR3 region is CASTQGRTQVGGGTQYF. CDR3 in DNA: TGTGCCAGCACCCAAGGGCGTACGCAGGTGGGAGGAGGGACCCAGTACTTC.

V and J are TRBV11-3 and TRBJ2-5; 9 nucleotides agree with TRBD2. Germline-derived CDR1 and CDR2 are SGHNT and YENEEA. V lost 5 bases to trimming and J lost 5 bases; unmatched junction nucleotides: 3. CDR3 length equals 13 residues. CDR3 sequence reads: CASSAGGKETQYF. In DNA form, the CDR3 reads TGTGCCAGCAGCGCGGGGGGGAAGGAGACCCAGTACTTC.

The chain combines TRBV27 with TRBJ1-5, with D tentatively TRBD1 (6 bases). The germline CDR1 and CDR2 sequences are MNHEY and SMNVEV (reference sequence). Trimming pared 5 bases from V and 6 bases from J, leaving 14 bases between. The length of the CDR3 is 14 residues. The CDR3 DNA sequence: TGTGCCAGCAGTGGGGGCAGAGGGTCTCAGCCCCAGCATTTT. It codes for CASSGGRGSQPQHF.

The chain has TRBV2 and TRBJ2-6; 7 nucleotides line up with TRBD1. Germline CDR1 is SNHLY and CDR2 is FYNNEI. With 8 bases clipped from V and 2 bases from J, the junction kept 6 bases outside the gene matches. The CDR3 loop spans 15 amino acids. CDR3 DNA sequence: TGTGCCAGCGGCGAGGGGGCTGCTGGGGCCAACGTCCTGACTTTC. Translating gives CASGEGAAGANVLTF. Using reference TRBV2 and TRBJ2-6 for the parts outside the CDR3, the full variable domain is EPEVTQTPSHQVTQMGQEVILRCVPISNHLYFYWYRQILGQKVEFLVSFYNNEISEKSEIFDDQFSVERPDGSNFTLKIRSTKLEDSAMYFCASGEGAAGANVLTFGAGSRLTVL.

The CDR3: CASSQDRRGGSVDSPLHF. The CDR3, as DNA: TGTGCCAGCAGCCAAGATCGGCGGGGCGGATCGGTCGATTCACCCCTCCACTTT. The J gene is TRBJ1-6, the V gene TRBV3-1 (or the pseudogene TRBV3-2), with TRBD1 as a possible D gene (5 bases). The CDR3 length is 18 residues. The V end was cut by 0 bases, the J end by 8 bases, with 20 bases between. Per germline, CDR1 LGHDT and CDR2 YNNKEL (reference sequence).

The chain carries TRBV4-1 and TRBJ2-2; 9 bases fit TRBD1. CDR1 is MGHRA and CDR2 is YSYEKL in the germline V gene. The CDR3 has 15 amino acids. Trimming took 5 bases from V and 3 from J; bases not matched to a gene: 4. The DNA of the CDR3 is TGCGCCAGCAGCGTTCGGGACAGGGACACCGGGGAGCTGTTTTTT. As protein: CASSVRDRDTGELFF.

The chain links TRBV10-2 to TRBJ2-7; TRBD2 might be the D (6 bases). This CDR3 has 13 amino acids. Between the trimmed V and J ends, which lost 6 bases and 1 base, there was a span of 10 bases. CDR1 and CDR2 from the germline V gene are WSHSY and SAAADI. CDR3 nucleotide sequence: TGCGCCAGCAGCGAGCGGGTGTCCTACGAGCAGTACTTC. Its protein is CASSERVSYEQYF.

This clone showed up just once. The chain combines TRBV4-2 with TRBJ1-5, with TRBD1 identical over 10 bases. From germline, CDR1 is LGHNA and CDR2 YNFKEQ. The CDR3 is 17 residues long. The V segment lost 0 bases and the J segment 0 bases; nucleotides outside the gene matches: 2. The CDR3, as DNA: TGTGCCAGCAGCCAAGAGGGACAGGGGAGTAGCAATCAGCCCCAGCATTTT. It translates to CASSQEGQGSSNQPQHF.

The chain has TRBV7-7 and TRBJ2-2; D might be TRBD2 (6 bases). Germline loops: CDR1 SSHAT, CDR2 FNYEAQ (reference sequence). The CDR3 has 14 residues. V gave up 5 bases and J gave up 6 bases, with 13 bases separating them. CDR3 bases: TGTGCCAGCAGCCACTCGGGGGACGCCGGGGAGCTGTTTTTT. Protein: CASSHSGDAGELFF.

The V call is TRBV6-2 or TRBV6-3, the J call TRBJ2-5; the D gene is possibly TRBD2 (6 bases). There are 16 residues in the CDR3. Germline lookup yields CDR1 MNHEY and CDR2 SVGEGT. Trimming cost V 0 bases and J 5 bases, with 16 bases left between them. The CDR3 reads CASSYSRITGGETQYF. The CDR3 DNA sequence: TGTGCCAGCAGTTACTCGAGGATTACCGGAGGGGAGACCCAGTACTTC.

The rearrangement joins TRBV25-1 to TRBJ1-2; TRBD1 aligns across 7 bases. CDR3 length: 16 amino acids. V lost 4 bases and J lost 0; bases outside the gene matches: 8. The germline V gene encodes CDR1 MGHDK and CDR2 SYGVNS. CDR3 amino acids: CASSGPGQVANYGYTF. In nucleotides, the CDR3 is TGTGCCAGCAGTGGCCCCGGACAGGTAGCTAACTATGGCTACACCTTC.

The rearrangement joins TRBV25-1 to TRBJ2-2; perhaps TRBD2 as D (5 bases). Germline V CDR1 and CDR2: MGHDK, SYGVNS. The CDR3 covers 14 residues. V was clipped by 6 bases and J by 2 bases, with 10 bases between them. The DNA of the CDR3 is TGTGCCAGCAGACTAGGCTCTAACACCGGGGAGCTGTTTTTT. Translation gives CASRLGSNTGELFF.

This clone has a handful of counts. The chain uses TRBV6-5 and TRBJ1-1; the D gene is possibly TRBD1 (5 bases). V shed 9 bases and J shed 3 bases, with 8 bases lying between them. Germline CDR1 reads MNHEY; CDR2 reads SVGAGI. This CDR3 has 11 residues. The CDR3 loop is CASWTYTEAFF. In nucleotides, the CDR3 is TGTGCCAGTTGGACATACACTGAAGCTTTCTTT.

The V and J genes are TRBV6-6 and TRBJ1-1; unclear D gene. The CDR3 is made up of 13 amino acids. CDR1 MNHNY and CDR2 SVGAGI come from the germline V gene (reference sequence). V lost 8 bases and J lost 1, with 11 bases in between. The CDR3 spells CASSLQQNTEAFF. The CDR3 DNA reads TGTGCCAGCTCCCTGCAACAGAACACTGAAGCTTTCTTT.

The J gene is TRBJ2-3, the V gene TRBV20-1; 9 bases fit TRBD2. Looked up from germline, CDR1 is DFQATT and CDR2 is SNEGSKA (reference sequence). V trimming: 6 bases; J trimming: 4 bases; junction bases outside the gene matches: 8. The CDR3 covers 14 residues. DNA of the CDR3: TGCAGTGCCAGTCCCCTAGCGGGGTCAGATACGCAGTATTTT. Its translation is CSASPLAGSDTQYF.

The genes are TRBV18 and TRBJ2-2, with a weak D call TRBD1 (6 bases). V lost 4 bases and J 6 bases, leaving 15 bases between the germline ends. Germline CDR1 reads KGHSH; CDR2 reads LQKENI. The CDR3 spans 15 residues. The CDR3 nucleotides are TGTGCCAGCTCACGCAGGGACACGACGTCCGGGGAGCTGTTTTTT. This codes for CASSRRDTTSGELFF.

This clone was detected only once. This chain links TRBV5-1 with TRBJ2-7, with D tentatively TRBD1 (6 bases). Deletions cut 4 bases from V and 2 bases from J, with 13 bases between. The CDR3 is 14 amino acids. The germline V gene encodes CDR1 SGHRS and CDR2 YFSETQ. CDR3: CASSPSNRAYEQYF. DNA for the CDR3: TGCGCCAGCAGCCCTTCCAACAGGGCCTACGAGCAGTACTTC.